This TCR beta chain was obtained from a study of neoadjuvant nivolumab and ipilimumab in lung cancer. Using immunoSEQ multiplex PCR, the repertoire was profiled, and TCRdb retains in-frame clones only, with some absent. This sample yields under 35,000 clones, of which around nine tenths are seen a single time; around 4.8% belongs to the top ten. The germline gives CDR1 SQVTM, CDR2 ANQGSEA. With 7 bases removed from V and 1 base from J, the gap between germline ends came to 13 bases. This CDR3 has 13 amino acids. This rearrangement joins TRBV29-1 to TRBJ1-1; TRBD1 might be the D (5 bases). The sample consisted of peripheral blood, taken after neoadjuvant nivolumab, alone or with ipilimumab, at or shortly before surgery. This receptor was identified in an adult with non-small cell lung cancer. As DNA, the CDR3 is TGCAGCGCTCGGCGGGGCTCGAACACTGAAGCTTTCTTT. Translation gives CSARRGSNTEAFF.